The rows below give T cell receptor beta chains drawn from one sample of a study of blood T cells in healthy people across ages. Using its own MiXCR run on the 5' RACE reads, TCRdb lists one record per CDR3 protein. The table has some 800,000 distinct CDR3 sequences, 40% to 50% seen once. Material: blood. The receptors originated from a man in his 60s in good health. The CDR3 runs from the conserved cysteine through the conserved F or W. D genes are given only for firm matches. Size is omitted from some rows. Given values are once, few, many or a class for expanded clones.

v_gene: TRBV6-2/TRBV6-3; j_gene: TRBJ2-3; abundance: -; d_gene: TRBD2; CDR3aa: CAGSYRRTSASTDTQYF; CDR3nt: TGTGCCGGCAGTTACCGGAGGACTAGCGCCAGCACAGATACGCAGTATTTT
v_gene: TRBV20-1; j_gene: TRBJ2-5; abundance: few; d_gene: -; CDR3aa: CSAMAASSETQYF; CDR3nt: TGCAGTGCTATGGCGGCTTCTTCTGAGACCCAGTACTTC
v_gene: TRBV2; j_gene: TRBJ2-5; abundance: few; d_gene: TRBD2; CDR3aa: CASSIGGGLSETQYF; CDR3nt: TGTGCCAGCAGCATCGGGGGAGGGCTTAGCGAGACCCAGTACTTC
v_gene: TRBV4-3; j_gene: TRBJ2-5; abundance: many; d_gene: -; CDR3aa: CASSQGLVGETQYF; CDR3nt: TGCGCCAGCAGCCAAGGACTAGTCGGAGAGACCCAGTACTTC
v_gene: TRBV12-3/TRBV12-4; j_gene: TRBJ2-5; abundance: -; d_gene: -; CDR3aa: CASSLPRDGEETQYF; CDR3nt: TGTGCCAGCAGTCTACCTCGGGACGGAGAAGAGACCCAGTACTTC
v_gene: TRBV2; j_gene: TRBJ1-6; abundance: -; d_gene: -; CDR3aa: CASRTRDSPLHF; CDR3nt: TGTGCCAGCAGAACCAGGGATTCACCCCTCCACTTT
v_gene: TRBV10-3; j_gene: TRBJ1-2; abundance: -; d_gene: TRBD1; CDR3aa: CAKRQGSGYGYTF; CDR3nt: TGTGCCAAGAGACAGGGGTCTGGCTATGGCTACACCTTC
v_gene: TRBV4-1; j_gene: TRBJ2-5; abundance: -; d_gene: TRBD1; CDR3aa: CASSQGQGVGETQYF; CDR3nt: TGTGCCAGCAGCCAAGGACAGGGGGTAGGAGAGACCCAGTACTTC
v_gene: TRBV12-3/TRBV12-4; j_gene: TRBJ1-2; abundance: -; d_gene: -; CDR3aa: CASSTPGRSGYTF; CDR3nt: TGTGCCAGCAGTACCCCGGGGCGGTCTGGCTACACCTTC
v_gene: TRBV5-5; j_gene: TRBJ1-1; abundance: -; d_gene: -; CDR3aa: CASSLGSRLIAEAFF; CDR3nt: TGTGCCAGCAGCTTGGGCTCGCGGTTGATCGCTGAAGCTTTCTTT
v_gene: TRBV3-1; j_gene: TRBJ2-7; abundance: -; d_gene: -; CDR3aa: CASSQVPTRSGASSYEQYF; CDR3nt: TGTGCCAGCAGCCAAGTCCCCACCCGGAGTGGGGCCAGCTCCTACGAGCAGTACTTC
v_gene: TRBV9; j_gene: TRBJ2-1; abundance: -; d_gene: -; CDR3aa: CASSPQGLNNEQFF; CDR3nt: TGTGCCAGCAGCCCACAGGGTCTCAACAATGAGCAGTTCTTC
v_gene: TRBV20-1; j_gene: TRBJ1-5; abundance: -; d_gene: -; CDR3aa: CSARAGTPANQPQHF; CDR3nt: TGCAGTGCTAGGGCGGGGACTCCAGCTAATCAGCCCCAGCATTTT
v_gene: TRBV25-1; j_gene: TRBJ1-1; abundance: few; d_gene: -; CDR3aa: CASSPVVVGTTEAFF; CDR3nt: TGTGCCAGCAGTCCCGTTGTAGTAGGAACCACTGAAGCTTTCTTT
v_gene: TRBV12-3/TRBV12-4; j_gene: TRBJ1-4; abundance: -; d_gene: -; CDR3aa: CASSLAGGNEKLFF; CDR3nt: TGTGCCAGCAGCTTAGCCGGGGGGAATGAAAAACTGTTTTTT
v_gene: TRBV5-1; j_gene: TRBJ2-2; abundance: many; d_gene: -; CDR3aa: CASSLGGTGELFF; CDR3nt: TGCGCCAGCAGCTTGGGCGGCACCGGGGAGCTGTTTTTT
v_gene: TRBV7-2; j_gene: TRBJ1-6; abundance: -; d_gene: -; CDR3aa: CASMQLSYNSPLHF; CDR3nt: TGTGCCAGCATGCAGCTCTCCTATAATTCACCCCTCCACTTT
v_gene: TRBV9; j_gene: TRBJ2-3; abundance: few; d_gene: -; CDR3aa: CASSVRLSDTQYF; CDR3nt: TGTGCCAGCAGCGTAAGGCTGAGCGATACGCAGTATTTT
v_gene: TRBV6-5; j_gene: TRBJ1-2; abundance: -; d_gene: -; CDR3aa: CASSYSDSYYGYTF; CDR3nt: TGTGCCAGCAGTTACAGCGACAGCTACTATGGCTACACCTTC
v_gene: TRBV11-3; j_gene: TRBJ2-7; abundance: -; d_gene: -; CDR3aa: CASSLGSSNEQYF; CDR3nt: TGTGCCAGCAGCTTAGGGTCTTCTAACGAGCAGTACTTC
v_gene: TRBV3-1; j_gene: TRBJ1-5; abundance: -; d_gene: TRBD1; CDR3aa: CASSPGGLHNQPQHF; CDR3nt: TGTGCCAGCAGTCCAGGGGGCTTACACAATCAGCCCCAGCATTTT
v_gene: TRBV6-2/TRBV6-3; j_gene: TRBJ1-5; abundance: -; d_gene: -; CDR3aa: CASNEGGQPQHF; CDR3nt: TGTGCCAGCAATGAGGGGGGTCAGCCCCAGCATTTT
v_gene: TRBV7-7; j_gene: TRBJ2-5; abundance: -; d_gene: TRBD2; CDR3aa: CASSLSGTSNGGTQYF; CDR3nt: TGTGCTAGCAGCCTTTCCGGGACTAGCAATGGAGGGACCCAGTACTTC
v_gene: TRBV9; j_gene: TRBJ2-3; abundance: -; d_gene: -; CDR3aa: CASSVGVTHTDTQYF; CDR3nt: TGTGCCAGCAGCGTAGGAGTGACTCATACAGATACGCAGTATTTT
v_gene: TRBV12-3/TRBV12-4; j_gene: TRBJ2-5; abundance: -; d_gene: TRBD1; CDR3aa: CASSPTGGLAETQYF; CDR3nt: TGTGCCAGCAGTCCGACAGGGGGCCTTGCCGAGACCCAGTACTTC
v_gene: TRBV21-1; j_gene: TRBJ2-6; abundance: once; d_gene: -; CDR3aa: CASSKAGSLGVPSGANVLTF; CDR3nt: TGTGCCAGCAGCAAAGCAGGGTCGCTCGGCGTCCCCTCTGGGGCCAACGTCCTGACTTTC
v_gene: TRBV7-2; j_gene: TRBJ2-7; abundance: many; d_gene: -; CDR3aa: CASSLIHEQYF; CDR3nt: TGTGCCAGCAGCTTAATCCACGAGCAGTACTTC
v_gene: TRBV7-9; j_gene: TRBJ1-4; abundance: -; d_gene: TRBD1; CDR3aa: CASTRGQAREKLFF; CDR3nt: TGTGCCAGCACCCGAGGACAGGCTCGGGAAAAACTGTTTTTT
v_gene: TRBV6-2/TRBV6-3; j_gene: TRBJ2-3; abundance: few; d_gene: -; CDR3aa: CASSYSRRTTDTQYF; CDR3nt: TGTGCCAGCAGTTACTCTCGCCGGACCACAGATACGCAGTATTTT
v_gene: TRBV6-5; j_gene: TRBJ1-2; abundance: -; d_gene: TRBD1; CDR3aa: CASSSQGFGYTF; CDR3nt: TGTGCCAGCAGTTCACAGGGGTTTGGCTACACCTTC
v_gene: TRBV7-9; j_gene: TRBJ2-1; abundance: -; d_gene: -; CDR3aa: CASGPGDSYNEQFF; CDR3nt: TGTGCCAGCGGTCCGGGGGATTCCTACAATGAGCAGTTCTTC
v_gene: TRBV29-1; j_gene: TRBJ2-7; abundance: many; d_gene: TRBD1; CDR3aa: CSVHGTGFSEQYF; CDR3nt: TGCAGCGTCCACGGGACAGGGTTCTCCGAGCAGTACTTC
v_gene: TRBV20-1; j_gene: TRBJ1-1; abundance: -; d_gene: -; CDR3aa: CSAREIRRTLNTEAFF; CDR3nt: TGCAGTGCTAGAGAAATAAGGAGAACTTTGAACACTGAAGCTTTCTTT
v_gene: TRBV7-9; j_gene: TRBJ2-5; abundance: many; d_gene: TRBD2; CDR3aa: CASSGRTSRQEQYF; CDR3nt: TGTGCCAGCAGCGGACGGACTAGCAGACAGGAGCAGTACTTC
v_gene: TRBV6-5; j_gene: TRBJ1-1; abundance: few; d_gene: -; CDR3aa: CASSFDRSNTEAFF; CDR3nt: TGTGCCAGCAGTTTCGACAGGTCTAACACTGAAGCTTTCTTT
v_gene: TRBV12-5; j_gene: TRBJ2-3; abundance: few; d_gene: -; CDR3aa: CASAGTGQPSTDTQYF; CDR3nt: TGTGCTAGTGCCGGAACGGGGCAGCCTAGCACCGATACGCAGTATTTT
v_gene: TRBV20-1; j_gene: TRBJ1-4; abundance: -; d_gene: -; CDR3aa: CSARVGGMINEKLFF; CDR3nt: TGCAGTGCTAGAGTCGGGGGCATGATTAATGAAAAACTGTTTTTT
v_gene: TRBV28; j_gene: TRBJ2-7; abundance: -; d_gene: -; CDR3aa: CASKGAGATYEQYF; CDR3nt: TGTGCCAGCAAAGGGGCAGGGGCCACCTACGAGCAGTACTTC
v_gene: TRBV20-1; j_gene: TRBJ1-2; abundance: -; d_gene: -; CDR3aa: CSAADGSVNYGYTF; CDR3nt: TGCAGTGCCGCAGACGGCAGCGTCAACTATGGCTACACCTTC
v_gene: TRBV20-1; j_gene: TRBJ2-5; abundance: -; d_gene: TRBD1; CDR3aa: CSARGTGITYETQYF; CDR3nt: TGCAGTGCTAGAGGGACAGGGATAACGTACGAGACCCAGTACTTC
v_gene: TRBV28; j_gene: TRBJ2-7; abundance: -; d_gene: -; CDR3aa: CASSSTEYEQYF; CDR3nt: TGTGCCAGCAGTTCCACAGAGTACGAGCAGTACTTC
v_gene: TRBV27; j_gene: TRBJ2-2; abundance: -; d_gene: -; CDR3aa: CASSSGTYTGELFF; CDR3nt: TGTGCCAGCAGTTCCGGAACCTACACCGGGGAGCTGTTTTTT
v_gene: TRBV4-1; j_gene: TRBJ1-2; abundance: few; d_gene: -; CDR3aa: CASSLFGDTTNYGYTF; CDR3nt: TGCGCCAGCAGCCTTTTCGGGGACACTACTAACTATGGCTACACCTTC
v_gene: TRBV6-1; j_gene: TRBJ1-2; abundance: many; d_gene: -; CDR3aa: CASSYQDGGYTF; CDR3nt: TGTGCCAGCAGCTATCAGGATGGGGGCTACACCTTC
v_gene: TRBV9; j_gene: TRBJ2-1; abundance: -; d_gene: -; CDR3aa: CASSDGQGNEQFF; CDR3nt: TGTGCCAGCAGCGACGGGCAGGGGAATGAGCAGTTCTTC
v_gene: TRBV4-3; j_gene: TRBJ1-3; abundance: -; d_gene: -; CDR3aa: CASSPQMGNTIYF; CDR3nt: TGCGCCAGCAGCCCTCAGATGGGAAACACCATATATTTT
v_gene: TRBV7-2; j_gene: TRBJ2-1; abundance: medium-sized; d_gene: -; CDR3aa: CASSLDAHNEQFF; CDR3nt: TGTGCCAGCAGCTTAGACGCCCACAATGAGCAGTTCTTC
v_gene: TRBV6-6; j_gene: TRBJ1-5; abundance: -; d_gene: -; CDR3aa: CASAADSNQPQHF; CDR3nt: TGTGCCAGCGCCGCAGATAGCAATCAGCCCCAGCATTTT
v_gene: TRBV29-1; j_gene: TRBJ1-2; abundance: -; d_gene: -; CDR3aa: CSVVEAGYGYTF; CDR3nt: TGCAGCGTTGTCGAGGCAGGCTATGGCTACACCTTC
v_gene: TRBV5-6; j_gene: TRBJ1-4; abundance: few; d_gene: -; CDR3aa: CASSLHPGLGEKLFF; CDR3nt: TGTGCCAGCAGCTTACACCCGGGACTAGGGGAAAAACTGTTTTTT
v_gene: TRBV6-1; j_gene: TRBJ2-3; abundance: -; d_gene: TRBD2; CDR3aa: CASSKPPGLADTQYF; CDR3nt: TGTGCCAGCAGTAAACCACCGGGACTAGCGGATACGCAGTATTTT
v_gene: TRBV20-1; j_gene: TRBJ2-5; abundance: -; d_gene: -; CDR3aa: CSGRGGYQETQYF; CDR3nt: TGCAGTGGTAGAGGGGGGTACCAAGAGACCCAGTACTTC
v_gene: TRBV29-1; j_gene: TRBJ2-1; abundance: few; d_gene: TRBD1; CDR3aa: CSVEPGTGGKQFF; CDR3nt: TGCAGCGTTGAGCCGGGGACAGGGGGTAAGCAGTTCTTC
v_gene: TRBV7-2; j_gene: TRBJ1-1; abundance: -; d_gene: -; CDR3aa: CASSGTDSYKAFF; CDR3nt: TGTGCCAGCAGCGGGACGGACAGTTACAAAGCTTTCTTT
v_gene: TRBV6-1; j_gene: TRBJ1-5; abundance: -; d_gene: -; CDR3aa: CASTLNSNQPQHF; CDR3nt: TGTGCCAGCACCCTCAACAGCAATCAGCCCCAGCATTTT
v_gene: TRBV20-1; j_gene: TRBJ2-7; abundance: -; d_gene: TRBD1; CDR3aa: CSAIRDSAYEQYF; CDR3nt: TGCAGTGCTATCCGGGACAGCGCTTACGAGCAGTACTTC